These 22 T cell receptor beta chains were all obtained from the same sample, sequenced in a study of CD8+ T cells in alopecia areata. This sample's treatment: oral pan-JAK inhibitor, 5-10 mg twice daily. In each case, RNA was isolated and then reverse transcribed into cDNA as the sequencing template. The table came from immunoSEQ multiplex PCR; TCRdb's copy has only in-frame clones and leaves some out. The table records 150,000 to 250,000 clones, more than 55% of them present only once. The material sequenced was CD4+ T cells sorted from blood, taken at week 4, from a patient treated with tofacitinib. The source is a human donor with alopecia areata.

This clone is a singleton in its sample. The CDR3 region is CASSPEANSPLHF. In DNA, the CDR3 is TGTGCCAGCAGCCCCGAGGCTAATTCACCCCTCCACTTT. The chain links TRBV7-2 to TRBJ1-6; D unclear. The CDR3 length is 13 residues. Germline V gives CDR1 SGHTA, CDR2 FQGNSA. Trimming removed 5 bases from V and 6 bases from J, with 8 bases in between.

The gene calls are TRBV6-5 and TRBJ1-2; maybe TRBD1 (5 bases). The ends were cut back, 6 bases at V and 4 bases at J, with 15 bases in the middle. Germline-derived CDR1 and CDR2 are MNHEY and SVGAGI. This CDR3 is 14 amino acids long. DNA of the CDR3: TGTGCCAGCAGGGACGTGATCGGGGGCTATGGCTACACCTTC. It specifies CASRDVIGGYGYTF.

This clone has more than one count but fewer than ten. This rearrangement joins TRBV29-1 to TRBJ1-2; 10 nucleotides align to TRBD1. The CDR3 totals 14 residues. V lost 2 bases, J lost 3 bases, and 3 bases stayed unmatched. The V gene's germline CDR1 is SQVTM and CDR2 ANQGSEA. The CDR3 nucleotides read TGCAGCGTTGAAAGGGGGACAGGGGACTATGGCTACACCTTC. Translation: CSVERGTGDYGYTF.

This clone has just a few counts. The chain is built from TRBV19 and TRBJ2-3; 10 positions agree with TRBD1. The germline CDR1 and CDR2 sequences are LNHDA and SQIVND (reference sequence). The ends lost 5 bases at V and 4 bases at J; junction bases unmatched: 0. The CDR3 sequence is 13 residues long. The CDR3 bases are TGTGCCAGTAGTGGGACAGGGGCAGATACGCAGTATTTT. It translates to CASSGTGADTQYF. Variable domain in full (rest from reference TRBV19 and TRBJ2-3): DGGITQSPKYLFRKEGQNVTLSCEQNLNHDAMYWYRQDPGQGLRLIYYSQIVNDFQKGDIAEGYSVSREKKESFPLTVTSAQKNPTAFYLCASSGTGADTQYFGPGTRLTVL.

This clone turned up a few times. The chain recombines TRBV27 with TRBJ1-5; tentatively, D is TRBD1 (6 bases). Trimming took 3 bases from V and 5 from J, leaving 11 bases between them. Germline CDR1 and CDR2: MNHEY and SMNVEV (reference sequence). The CDR3 covers 14 residues. The CDR3 DNA sequence: TGTGCCAGCAGTTTCGCAGGGGCAGATCAGCCCCAGCATTTT. Its translation is CASSFAGADQPQHF.

This CDR3 reads CASSDVSAGNTIYF. CDR3 nucleotide sequence: TGTGCCAGCAGCGACGTATCAGCTGGAAACACCATATATTTT. The chain links TRBV5-6 to TRBJ1-3; D remains ambiguous. This CDR3 region has 14 residues. The V end was cut by 4 bases, the J end by 2 bases, with 10 bases between. In germline, CDR1 is SGHDT, CDR2 YYEEEE. The variable domain in full, with the rest retrieved from reference TRBV5-6 and TRBJ1-3, is DAGVTQSPTHLIKTRGQQVTLRCSPKSGHDTVSWYQQALGQGPQFIFQYYEEEERQRGNFPDRFSGHQFPNYSSELNVNALLLGDSALYLCASSDVSAGNTIYFGEGSWLTVV.

This clone was counted once. The chain combines TRBV7-9 with TRBJ2-3, with D tentatively TRBD2 (8 bases). Trimming cost V 5 bases and J 4 bases, with 16 bases left between them. CDR3 length equals 15 residues. Germline V lookup: CDR1 SEHNR, CDR2 FQNEAQ (reference sequence). DNA of the CDR3: TGTGCCAGCAGCCCACAGGGGCGGGGGGCAGATACGCAGTATTTT. Protein sequence: CASSPQGRGADTQYF.

The chain recombines TRBV30 with TRBJ2-3; D is undetermined. Germline V CDR1 and CDR2: GTSNPN, SVGIG (reference sequence). The CDR3 totals 13 residues. V lost 8 bases, J lost 2 bases, and 14 bases lay in between. CDR3 sequence: CARSKVLTDTQYF. Written as DNA, the CDR3 is TGTGCCCGAAGTAAGGTACTCACAGATACGCAGTATTTT.

The J gene is TRBJ1-5, the V gene TRBV4-2; D perhaps matches TRBD1 (6 bases). CDR1 is LGHNA and CDR2 is YNFKEQ in the germline V gene. CDR3 size: 17 residues. V gave up 0 bases and J gave up 7 bases, with 19 bases separating them. The CDR3 region is CASSQDRGPRGGQPQHF. DNA for the CDR3: TGTGCCAGCAGCCAAGATCGAGGCCCAAGGGGGGGGCAGCCCCAGCATTTT.

In its sample, this clone was seen once. The rearrangement links TRBV29-1 to TRBJ2-7; TRBD1 might be the D (5 bases). Deletions cut 4 bases from V and 10 bases from J, with 11 bases between. The CDR3 covers 10 residues. Germline loops: CDR1 SQVTM, CDR2 ANQGSEA. The CDR3, as DNA: TGCAGCGTTGTTCTGACAGACCAGTACTTC. It yields the protein CSVVLTDQYF.

The gene calls are TRBV11-2 and TRBJ2-7, with D unclear. This CDR3 has 14 residues. V was shortened by 1 base and J by 0 bases, with 7 bases between the two germline ends. Per germline, CDR1 SGHAT and CDR2 FQNNGV. The CDR3 sequence: CASSLGPNSYEQYF. CDR3 in DNA: TGTGCCAGCAGCTTAGGGCCGAACTCCTACGAGCAGTACTTC.

As for this clone: Its ends do not fully match the called genes, so a read error is possible. CDR3 nucleotide sequence: TGTGCCAGCAGCGCAGGGACAGGGCCCCGACTCTCCTTC. Its translation: CASSAGTGPRLSF. This chain connects TRBV7-2 to TRBJ1-2, with 9 bases matching TRBD1. Germline lookup yields CDR1 SGHTA and CDR2 FQGNSA. CDR3 length equals 13 residues.

This clone has just a few counts. CDR3 region: CASSLPASGEKLFF. In nucleotides, the CDR3 is TGTGCCAGCAGTTTGCCGGCCTCCGGGGAAAAACTGTTTTTT. The chain carries TRBV28 and TRBJ1-4; D gene uncertain. The V and J ends lost 3 bases and 8 bases respectively, with 13 bases between them. The germline CDR1 and CDR2 sequences are MDHEN and SYDVKM. The CDR3 has 14 amino acids.

This chain joins TRBV4-3 and TRBJ1-6; 10 bases are a match to TRBD1. The CDR3 extends over 13 amino acids. V was pared by 8 bases and J by 7 bases, with 2 bases of the junction left unmatched. CDR1 and CDR2 from the germline V gene are LGHNA and YSLEER. In nucleotides, the CDR3 is TGCGCCAGCCGGGGACAGGGGAATTCACCCCTCCACTTT. Protein sequence: CASRGQGNSPLHF.

CDR3 region: CASSLWTGSGELFF. CDR3 bases: TGTGCCAGCAGTTTATGGACAGGGTCCGGGGAGCTGTTTTTT. V is TRBV28 and J is TRBJ2-2, with 7 positions matching TRBD1. Germline V gene lookup returns CDR1 MDHEN and CDR2 SYDVKM. With V trimmed by 0 bases and J by 6 bases, 1 base remained unmatched. CDR3 size: 14 residues.

This clone came up a few times. This chain links TRBV15 with TRBJ2-3; D is unclear. CDR1 and CDR2 from the germline V gene are LNHNV and YYDKDF (reference sequence). The CDR3 totals 13 residues. Trimming shortened V by 0 bases and J by 4 bases, and 5 bases separated the two germline ends. The CDR3 coding sequence is TGTGCCACCAGCAGAGAGAGATCAGATACGCAGTATTTT. Encoded protein: CATSRERSDTQYF.

The table lists this clone with a count of one. The chain links TRBV30 to TRBJ2-7; maybe TRBD2 (5 bases). Trimming removed 0 bases at V and 7 bases at J, with 13 bases between. This CDR3 comprises 13 residues. The germline CDR1 and CDR2 sequences are GTSNPN and SVGIG (reference sequence). The CDR3 DNA reads TGTGCCTGGAGTGTACCCGAGACGGGGGAGCAGTACTTC. Amino acid sequence: CAWSVPETGEQYF. Full variable domain (remainder filled in from reference TRBV30 and TRBJ2-7): SQTIHQWPATLVQPVGSPLSLECTVEGTSNPNLYWYRQAAGRGLQLLFYSVGIGQISSEVPQNLSASRPQDRQFILSSKKLLLSDSGFYLCAWSVPETGEQYFGPGTRLTVT.

The rearrangement joins TRBV30 to TRBJ1-6; a weak D match, TRBD1 (5 bases). Germline lookup yields CDR1 GTSNPN and CDR2 SVGIG (reference sequence). This CDR3 has 13 residues. Trimming left V 5 bases short and J 8 bases short, with 13 bases between. The DNA for the CDR3 is TGTGCCTGGGCCGGGACCGGGGATTCACCCCTCCACTTT. It encodes CAWAGTGDSPLHF. Full variable domain (missing parts from reference TRBV30 and TRBJ1-6): SQTIHQWPATLVQPVGSPLSLECTVEGTSNPNLYWYRQAAGRGLQLLFYSVGIGQISSEVPQNLSASRPQDRQFILSSKKLLLSDSGFYLCAWAGTGDSPLHFGNGTRLTVT.

This chain joins TRBV5-1 and TRBJ2-1; TRBD1 matches at 9 bases. Germline V gives CDR1 SGHRS, CDR2 YFSETQ. J lost 3 bases, V lost 6 bases, and 4 bases had no gene match. The CDR3 has 14 residues. In DNA, the CDR3 is TGCGCCAGCACCCGGGACAGGGTCTACAATGAGCAGTTCTTC. Translated: CASTRDRVYNEQFF.

V usage is TRBV4-3 and J usage is TRBJ2-7; 14 bases are a match to TRBD2. V dropped 0 bases and J dropped 7; count of bases not matched to a gene: 5. This CDR3 is 16 amino acids long. Germline CDR1 and CDR2: LGHNA and YSLEER. The CDR3 reads CASSQDVWTSGGEQYF. In DNA, the CDR3 is TGCGCCAGCAGCCAAGATGTCTGGACTAGCGGGGGGGAGCAGTACTTC.

The chain has TRBV27 and TRBJ2-4; D perhaps matches TRBD1 (6 bases). Trimming left V 6 bases short and J 6 bases short, with 33 bases between. Germline CDR1 is MNHEY and CDR2 is SMNVEV (reference sequence). The CDR3 is made up of 20 amino acids. The CDR3 here is CASSLHHGRGYWISLNIQYF. The CDR3 region has the DNA TGTGCCAGCAGCCTTCACCATGGCAGGGGCTATTGGATAAGTTTAAACATTCAGTACTTC.

The J gene is TRBJ1-6, the V gene TRBV4-1; 8 bases fit TRBD1. Losses at the gene ends were 4 bases for V and 5 bases for J; bases not matched to a gene: 7. Germline V gene data show CDR1 as MGHRA and CDR2 as YSYEKL. CDR3 size: 16 residues. CDR3 DNA: TGCGCCAGCAGCCCCCGACAGGGGATGGATAATTCACCCCTCCACTTT. Translating gives CASSPRQGMDNSPLHF.